This T cell receptor (beta chain) was observed in a study of OX40 agonist ivuxolimab in advanced cancers. Overall study findings and caveats: Also present in some nonresponders was a low level of normalized T-cell clonal expansion. No determination was made of the antigen specificity of the expanded peripheral T cells. Compared with CD4+, CD8+ T cells on average had more expanded clones.

On cycle 4 day 1 and cycle 7 day 1, as well as at baseline, blood was sampled. This CDR3 is built from 13 residues. Germline V gene data show CDR1 as ENHRY and CDR2 as SYGVKD. V lost 10 bases, J lost 2 bases, and 5 bases stayed unmatched. Here immunoSEQ multiplex PCR was the method, and the copy in TCRdb shows in-frame clones only, minus some. Among under 20,000 clones listed, approximately 84% were seen once. Worth noting for this clone: Its antigen is not known.

The starting material was CD4+ or CD8+ T cells sorted from blood, obtained in a trial of the OX40 agonist ivuxolimab. V and J are TRBV10-3 and TRBJ2-7, with 10 bases identical to TRBD1. This receptor was taken from an adult with an advanced solid tumor such as melanoma, head and neck, liver or kidney cancer. The CDR3 DNA reads TGTGCCACCGGGGACAGGGGAACCTACGAGCAGTACTTC. Its protein product is CATGDRGTYEQYF.